This T cell receptor beta chain was captured in a study of blood T cells in healthy people across ages. Each donor was a healthy Caucasian individual from Russia, aged about 6 to 100. Primers used in a second PCR of roughly 6 to 11 cycles were a sample-barcoded 5' primer and a J-beta primer mix. TCRdb redid the calling of the 5' RACE reads with MiXCR, one entry per CDR3 protein. The sample includes about 1.4 million distinct CDR3 sequences, approximately 59% of them seen just once. Sequencing was done on a sample of blood. The sequence came from a man between 18 and 35 years old in good health.

The CDR3 loop reads CATSSTGLLEDYGYTF. In DNA, the CDR3 is TGTGCCACCTCGTCTACGGGGCTCCTCGAGGACTATGGCTACACCTTC. The rearrangement joins TRBV27 to TRBJ1-2, with D possibly being TRBD1 (5 bases). This CDR3 has 16 amino acids. V lost 10 bases to trimming and J lost 3 bases, with 24 bases between them. Germline lookup yields CDR1 MNHEY and CDR2 SMNVEV (reference sequence).